This record looks at one T cell receptor (beta chain) sequence and its context. This clonotype was recorded many times. It has no known antigen specificity. The input lacks base qualities; no much larger clone sits a single base away. For the unsorted PBMC libraries, 2 million PBMCs were stored in RNAlater at -80 degrees C until RNA extraction and were used to generate the libraries. PBMCs were separated from peripheral blood using Ficoll-Hypaque density gradient centrifugation and then cryopreserved in liquid nitrogen. This entry belongs to a study of neurological immune-mediated disorders (dated by TCRdb to about 2019). Notes on the research overall: Peripheral blood TCR-beta repertoires from patients with HTLV-I-associated myelopathy (HAM/TSP), patients with multiple sclerosis, and healthy controls were compared in the study using UMI-based sequencing. The cohort was made up of about 65 subjects, consisting of some 15 HAM/TSP patients, 34 multiple sclerosis patients and about 20 healthy controls. Alongside PBMC samples, the set of about 100 TCR-beta libraries contained longitudinal samples, technical triplicates, and paired CD4+ and CD8+ T-cell subsets that had been sorted. Study-level results and caveats: TCR clonal expansion was highest in HAM/TSP patients and lowest in MS patients, with MS patients falling below even healthy controls. No identical CDR3 amino acid sequences were found to be shared among expanded clones across subjects, suggesting that TCR-beta repertoires were private in all groups.

cDNA was synthesized by template-switch 5'RACE using a primer with a 10-nucleotide random unique molecular identifier that tagged each TCR transcript. Every sequencing run yielded over 190 million TCR-beta sequences covering 15-18 subjects. Total RNA was extracted with the RNeasy kit. TCR-beta VDJ regions were amplified with primers for the TCR constant region and the 5'RACE anchor, using the KAPA Real-time Library Amplification kit. Sample indexes and Illumina adaptors were added in a first PCR, after which library yield was increased in a second PCR. After Ampure bead purification, the TCR product of roughly 650 bp was size-selected on a 2% E-gel SizeSelection system. Library quality was checked on a Bioanalyzer, concentration was measured with Qubit, and libraries were quantified with the Kapa Library Quantification kit before pooling. An Illumina HiSeq 2500 was used to sequence the libraries paired-end at 2 x 150 bp. To increase sequence diversity, about 25-30% phiX was spiked into each library pool. The published analysis was carried out like this. The UMI-based MiGEC pipeline processed quality-filtered reads and removed over 80% of raw TCR sequences during error correction. VDJ genes were aligned to IMGT germline references, and each clonotype was defined by a unique CDR3 amino acid sequence together with V-J genes. Clonal expansion, Shannon diversity and CDR3 relatedness were evaluated with VDJtools (CalcPairwiseDistances, ClusterSamples), while phylogenetic trees were built in CLCbio workbench. Using coefficient-of-variation modelling across technical triplicates, the study counted a clone as expanded if it had at least 8 unique UMIs. TCRdb handled the public reads itself, with Q25 trimming in fastp and clone calling in MiXCR, and kept productive beta chains. Each entry is one CDR3 protein sequence, shown with its most common DNA and genes. V and J calls and clone size were set by TCRdb, not the authors. The sample records 35,000 to 45,000 distinct CDR3 sequences, roughly an eighth of which are singletons. More than 20% of the sample lies in the top ten.

From a lookup of the germline V gene, CDR1 and CDR2 are SNHLY and FYNNEI. V drops 3 bases and J drops 4 bases, leaving 13 bases in between. Including the terminal cysteine and phenylalanine, the CDR3 comprises 15 residues. Only CDR3 DNA is held: 45 bases, read in frame from base 1. The TCR originated in a woman aged 50 to 60 with HTLV-1-associated myelopathy (HAM/TSP). The source material was PBMCs. The chain couples TRBV2 to TRBJ1-5; TRBD1 might be the D gene, on 6 matching bases. CDR3 region: CASSEQGGGNQPQHF. The bases are TGTGCCAGCAGTGAGCAAGGGGGAGGGAATCAGCCCCAGCATTTT.